This T cell receptor beta chain was captured in a study of regulatory T cells in long-lasting Graves disease. From germline, CDR1 is MNHEY and CDR2 SMNVEV (reference sequence). The V gene end was trimmed by 4 bases and the J gene end by 4 bases; junction bases not matched to a gene: 6. The CDR3 has 14 residues. As to time point: newly diagnosed GD, antithyroid drugs for less than 3 months. Following extraction of RNA from PBMCs, that RNA was used to make the TCR library. This clonotype has a count of ten or more. According to the study, TCR beta libraries were built with iRepertoire HTBI primers and CDR3-region Arm-PCR. TCRdb reanalysed the multiplex PCR reads using MiXCR and keeps one entry per CDR3 protein. Of some 250,000 distinct CDR3 sequences in the sample, approximately 18% are singletons; the top ten hold 14%. In addition, the sample was reused for a study of T cells in Graves' hyperthyroidism and ophthalmopathy.

This clonotype was sampled from a woman younger than 45 with Graves disease. The rearrangement links TRBV27 to TRBJ2-7, with 8 bases aligning to TRBD2. The source material was peripheral blood mononuclear cells (PBMCs), sampled at new diagnosis, from a patient treated with antithyroid drugs. CDR3 nucleotide sequence: TGTGCCAGCAGTTGGATAGCGGGGTCGTACGAGCAGTACTTC. It is translated as CASSWIAGSYEQYF.